This T cell receptor beta chain was identified during a study of T cells after yellow fever vaccination. In TCRdb, the 5' RACE reads were re-called with MiXCR into one record per CDR3 protein. The sample lists hundreds of thousands of distinct CDR3 sequences, around 10% occurring once. With regard to this clonotype: Its specificity is unknown.

V gave up 1 base and J gave up 14 bases, with 20 bases separating them. There are 14 residues in the CDR3. Germline V CDR1 and CDR2: SGHTA, FQGNSA. Study-wide results and caveats: Booster sampling recovered most clones from primary vaccination (under 98% CD4, approximately 88% CD8). Just a small share of clonotypes turned up in the CD4 compartment as well as the CD8 compartment. Weaker overall was a secondary response that nonetheless peaked faster, on day 5 versus 15. Abundant contaminating clonotypes from the bulk population could appear in FACS-sorted repertoires.

The sequence came from a man between 18 and 35 years old who received the YFV17D yellow fever vaccine. Sample: CD4+ T cells sorted from PBMCs, taken 5 days after the yellow fever booster vaccination. This chain links TRBV7-2 with TRBJ1-1, with D possibly being TRBD1 (5 bases). The CDR3 nucleotides are TGTGCCAGCAGCTTAGGGCGGGTGGGACTGCGTCAGTTCTTT. Residues: CASSLGRVGLRQFF.